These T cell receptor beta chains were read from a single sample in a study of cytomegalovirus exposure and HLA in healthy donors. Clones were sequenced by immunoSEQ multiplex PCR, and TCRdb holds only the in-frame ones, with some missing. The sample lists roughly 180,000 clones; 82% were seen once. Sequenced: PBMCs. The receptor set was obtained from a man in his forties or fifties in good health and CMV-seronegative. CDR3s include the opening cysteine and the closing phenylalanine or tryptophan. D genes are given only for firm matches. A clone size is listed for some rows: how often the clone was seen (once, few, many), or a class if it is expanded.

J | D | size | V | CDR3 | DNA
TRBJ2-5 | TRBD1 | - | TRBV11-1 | CASSSGQGWETQYF | TGTGCCAGCAGCTCTGGACAGGGATGGGAGACCCAGTACTTC
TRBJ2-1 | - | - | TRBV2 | CASSEVASNNEQFF | TGTGCCAGCAGTGAAGTAGCCTCGAACAATGAGCAGTTCTTC
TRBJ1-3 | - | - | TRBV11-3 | CASSGGWTNSGNTIYF | TGTGCCAGCAGCGGGGGTTGGACTAACTCTGGAAACACCATATATTTT
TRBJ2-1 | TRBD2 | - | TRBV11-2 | CASSKTSGSYNEQFF | TGTGCCAGCAGCAAGACTAGCGGGAGCTACAATGAGCAGTTCTTC
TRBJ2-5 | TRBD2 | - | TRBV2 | CARWTSGETQYF | TGTGCCAGATGGACTAGCGGAGAGACCCAGTACTTC
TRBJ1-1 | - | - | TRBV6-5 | CASSFRTGSSTEAFF | TGTGCCAGCAGTTTCCGTACAGGTTCGTCCACTGAAGCTTTCTTT
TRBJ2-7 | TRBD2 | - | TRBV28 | CASNEGLAGYEQYF | TGTGCCAGCAATGAGGGACTAGCGGGCTACGAGCAGTACTTC
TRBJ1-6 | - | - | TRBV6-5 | CASSPRTEGSPLHF | TGTGCCAGCAGTCCCCGGACAGAAGGTTCACCCCTCCACTTT
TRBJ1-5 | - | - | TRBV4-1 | CASSQDFFPGSNQPQHF | TGCGCCAGCAGCCAAGATTTTTTCCCCGGTAGCAATCAGCCCCAGCATTTT
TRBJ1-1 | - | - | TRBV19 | CASSNRGSAANTEAFF | TGTGCCAGTAGTAATCGAGGGTCTGCGGCGAACACTGAAGCTTTCTTT
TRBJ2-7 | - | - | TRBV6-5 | CASSYDRYEQYF | TGTGCCAGCAGTTACGACAGGTACGAGCAGTACTTC
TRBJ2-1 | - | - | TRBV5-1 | CASSLGGVGEFF | TGCGCCAGCAGCTTGGGGGGGGTAGGGGAGTTCTTC
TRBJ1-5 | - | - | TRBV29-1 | CSVITGPLNQPQHF | TGCAGCGTTATAACAGGTCCTCTCAATCAGCCCCAGCATTTT
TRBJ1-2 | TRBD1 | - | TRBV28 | CASRSTGVNYGYTF | TGTGCCAGCAGATCCACAGGGGTTAACTATGGCTACACCTTC
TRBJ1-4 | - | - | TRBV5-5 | CASNLATTNEKLFF | TGTGCCAGCAACTTAGCAACAACTAATGAAAAACTGTTTTTT
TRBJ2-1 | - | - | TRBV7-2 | CASSLARSNEQFF | TGTGCCAGCAGCTTAGCGCGAAGCAATGAGCAGTTCTTC
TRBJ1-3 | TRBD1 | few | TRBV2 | CASSRDRGAGNTIYF | TGTGCCAGCAGCCGAGACAGGGGTGCTGGAAACACCATATATTTT
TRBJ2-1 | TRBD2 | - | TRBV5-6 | CASSGGTSGRGNYNEQFF | TGTGCCAGCAGCGGAGGGACTAGCGGGAGAGGAAACTACAATGAGCAGTTCTTC
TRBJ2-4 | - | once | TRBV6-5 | CASSPGELAKNIQYF | TGTGCCAGCAGTCCAGGGGAATTAGCCAAAAACATTCAGTACTTC
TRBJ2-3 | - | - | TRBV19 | CASTLGRGAGDTQYF | TGTGCCAGTACCCTGGGACGGGGGGCAGGAGATACGCAGTATTTT
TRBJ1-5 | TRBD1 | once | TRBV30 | CAYRQGPVSNQPQHF | TGTGCCTATCGACAGGGGCCAGTTAGCAATCAGCCCCAGCATTTT
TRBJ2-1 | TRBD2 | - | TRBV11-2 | CASSSTRGGYNEQFF | TGTGCCAGCAGTTCAACGCGGGGGGGCTACAATGAGCAGTTCTTC
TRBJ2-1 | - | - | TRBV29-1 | CSVDNYNEQFF | TGCAGCGTTGACAACTACAATGAGCAGTTCTTC
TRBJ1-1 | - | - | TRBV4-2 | CASSQDPQGYNTEAFF | TGTGCCAGCAGCCAAGATCCCCAGGGATATAATACTGAAGCTTTCTTT
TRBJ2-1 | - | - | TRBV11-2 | CASSARSGSPSRQFF | TGTGCCAGCAGCGCCCGATCGGGGAGCCCGTCAAGGCAGTTCTTC
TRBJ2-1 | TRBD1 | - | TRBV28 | CASRPTRTGVGQFF | TGTGCCAGCAGACCAACCCGTACAGGGGTGGGGCAGTTCTTC
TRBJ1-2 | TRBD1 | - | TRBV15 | CATSPPDRLNYGYTF | TGTGCCACCAGCCCCCCGGACAGGCTTAACTATGGCTACACCTTC
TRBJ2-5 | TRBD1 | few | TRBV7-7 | CASSLVGQGTETQYF | TGTGCTAGCAGCTTAGTAGGACAGGGGACGGAGACCCAGTACTTC
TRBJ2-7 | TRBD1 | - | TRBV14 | CASSRQGGTGEQYF | TGTGCCAGCAGCCGACAGGGGGGGACGGGGGAGCAGTACTTC
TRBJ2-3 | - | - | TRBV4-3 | CASSQETGDTQYF | TGCGCCAGCAGCCAAGAAACGGGAGATACGCAGTATTTT
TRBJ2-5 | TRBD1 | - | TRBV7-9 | CASTYLLGTGRETQYF | TGTGCCAGCACCTACTTATTGGGGACAGGGCGGGAGACCCAGTACTTC
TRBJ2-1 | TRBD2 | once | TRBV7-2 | CASSLTSGTYNEQFF | TGTGCCAGCAGCCTAACTAGCGGCACCTACAATGAGCAGTTCTTC
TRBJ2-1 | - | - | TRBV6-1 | CASSEVGREQFF | TGTGCCAGCAGTGAAGTGGGGCGTGAGCAGTTCTTC
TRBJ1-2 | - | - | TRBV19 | CASSRMTDYYGYTF | TGTGCCAGTAGTAGAATGACAGATTACTATGGCTACACCTTC
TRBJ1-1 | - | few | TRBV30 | CAWAPEVPSFRAFF | TGTGCCTGGGCCCCCGAGGTGCCTTCTTTTAGGGCTTTCTTT
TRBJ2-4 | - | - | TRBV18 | CASSPITSLAKNIQYF | TGTGCCAGCTCACCAATAACCAGTTTAGCCAAAAACATTCAGTACTTC
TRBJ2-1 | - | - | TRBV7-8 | CASSLYRFSSYNEQFF | TGTGCCAGCAGCTTATACAGGTTTAGCTCCTACAATGAGCAGTTCTTC
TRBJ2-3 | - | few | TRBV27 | CASSFNHEATDTQYF | TGTGCCAGCAGTTTTAATCATGAAGCTACGGATACGCAGTATTTT
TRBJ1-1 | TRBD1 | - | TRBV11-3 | CASSMRGRPTEAFF | TGTGCCAGCAGCATGAGGGGGCGGCCCACTGAAGCTTTCTTT
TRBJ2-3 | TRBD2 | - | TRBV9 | CASSVGTSGIDTQYF | TGTGCCAGCAGCGTAGGGACTAGCGGGATAGATACGCAGTATTTT
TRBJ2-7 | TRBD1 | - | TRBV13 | CASSFPGTGTYEQYF | TGTGCCAGCAGCTTTCCCGGGACAGGAACCTACGAGCAGTACTTC
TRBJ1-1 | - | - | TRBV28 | CASSHLDRPTEAFF | TGTGCCAGCAGTCACCTCGACAGACCCACTGAAGCTTTCTTT
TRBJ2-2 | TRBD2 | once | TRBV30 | CAWSVLAGPTGELFF | TGTGCCTGGAGTGTTTTAGCGGGCCCCACCGGGGAGCTGTTTTTT
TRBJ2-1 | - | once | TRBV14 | CASSGRYNEQFF | TGTGCCAGCAGCGGTAGATACAATGAGCAGTTCTTC
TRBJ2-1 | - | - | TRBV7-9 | CASTNRGRFNEQFF | TGTGCCAGTACTAATCGGGGGAGATTCAATGAGCAGTTCTTC
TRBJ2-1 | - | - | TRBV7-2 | CASSLPAYNEQFF | TGTGCCAGCAGCTTGCCAGCCTACAATGAGCAGTTCTTC
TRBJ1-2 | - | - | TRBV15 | CATSRDRSDYGYTF | TGTGCCACCAGCAGAGATCGCTCAGACTATGGCTACACCTTC